The 9 T cell receptor beta chains listed next were all sequenced from one sample in a study of breast tumors, draining lymph nodes, adjacent tissues. The lymph nodes were axillary draining lymph nodes from breast cancer patients. TCRdb redid the calling of the multiplex PCR reads with MiXCR, one entry per CDR3 protein. The repertoire holds about 180,000 distinct CDR3 sequences, with roughly 30% as singletons. The specimen sequenced was axillary lymph node tissue. The source is a female donor with breast cancer. Some clones in this sample may be carry-over from other donors' samples.

The sample holds many counts of this clonotype. This chain joins TRBV7-2 and TRBJ1-6; possible D gene TRBD1, 5 bases. Germline assignment: CDR1 SGHTA and CDR2 FQGNSA. CDR3 size: 14 residues. V lost 6 bases to trimming and J lost 6 bases, with 12 bases between them. The CDR3 region is CASRRGSTNSPLHF. CDR3 nucleotide sequence: TGTGCCAGCAGGCGGGGCAGCACTAATTCACCCCTCCACTTT.

This CDR3 reads CASGRQGRTEAFF. DNA of the CDR3: TGTGCCAGCGGCAGACAGGGAAGGACTGAAGCTTTCTTT. The chain carries TRBV25-1 and TRBJ1-1; 7 positions agree with TRBD1. The CDR3 sequence is 13 residues long. V gave up 8 bases and J gave up 5 bases; unmatched junction bases: 8. The V gene's germline CDR1 is MGHDK and CDR2 SYGVNS.

The genes are TRBV7-9 and TRBJ2-1, with D perhaps being TRBD1 or TRBD2 (5 bases each). CDR3 length: 17 amino acids. The germline gives CDR1 SEHNR, CDR2 FQNEAQ (reference sequence). V dropped 6 bases and J dropped 3 bases, with 21 bases sitting between them. The DNA for the CDR3 is TGTGCCAGCAGTATTTGGGGGAATAGCTCGTACTACAATGAGCAGTTCTTC. Its translation is CASSIWGNSSYYNEQFF.

This clonotype occurred many times. The chain employs TRBV13 and TRBJ2-1; D might be TRBD2 (6 bases). V was trimmed by 4 bases and J by 3 bases, leaving 16 bases between them. The CDR3 sequence is 16 residues long. The germline V gene encodes CDR1 PRHDT and CDR2 FYEKMQ (reference sequence). This CDR3 is CASSWGSGAVYNEQFF. The CDR3 region has the DNA TGTGCCAGCAGCTGGGGATCGGGAGCAGTCTACAATGAGCAGTTCTTC.

The sample holds a few counts of this clonotype. This chain links TRBV6-2 or TRBV6-3 with TRBJ1-5; D not certain. Germline CDR1 MNHEY, CDR2 SVGEGT. This CDR3 is 12 amino acids long. Trimming removed 6 bases from V and 6 bases from J, with 9 bases in between. The CDR3 DNA reads as TGTGCCAGCAGCAGGCTTGCTCAGCCCCAGCATTTT. Protein sequence: CASSRLAQPQHF.

The chain links TRBV7-2 to TRBJ2-6; TRBD1 matches 11 bases. The CDR3 spans 17 residues. The junction had 3 bases not matched to a gene; V was cut back by 3 bases and J by 2 bases. CDR1 is SGHTA, CDR2 FQGNSA, per germline. CDR3 in amino acids: CASSLDRGQAGANVLTF. Written as DNA, the CDR3 is TGTGCCAGCAGCTTGGACAGGGGGCAAGCTGGGGCCAACGTCCTGACTTTC.

DNA for the CDR3: TGTGCCAGCAGCTTAGGGACAGGGGGCGCTGGGGCCAACGTCCTGACTTTC. Amino acids: CASSLGTGGAGANVLTF. This rearrangement joins TRBV13 to TRBJ2-6; 10 nucleotides line up with TRBD1. The CDR3 runs to 17 residues. CDR1 and CDR2 (germline): PRHDT, FYEKMQ (reference sequence). The trim removed 0 bases at V and 2 bases at J, leaving 1 base unmatched.

This CDR3 is CASSQHASRFADEQFF. For the CDR3, the DNA is TGTGCCAGCAGCCAACATGCGAGTAGGTTTGCGGATGAGCAGTTCTTC. The chain couples TRBV14 to TRBJ2-1; D is ambiguous. Germline V CDR1 and CDR2: SGHDN, FVKESK. The CDR3 spans 16 residues. V was shortened by 2 bases and J by 8 bases, with 19 bases between the two germline ends.

The table lists this clonotype with many counts. J is TRBJ1-6 and V is TRBV12-3 or TRBV12-4; TRBD1 matches at 7 bases. Germline trimming cut 5 bases from V and 6 bases from J; bases unmatched to any gene: 16. The CDR3 consists of 18 residues. CDR3 amino acids: CASSPLDRSGVGNSPLHF. The CDR3 DNA follows: TGTGCCAGCAGTCCGTTGGACAGGTCCGGGGTAGGTAATTCACCCCTCCACTTT.